What follows are 24 T cell receptor beta chains derived from one specimen sequenced in a study of T cell responses to AZD1222 COVID-19 vaccine. The table came from immunoSEQ multiplex PCR; TCRdb's copy has only in-frame clones and leaves some out. This sample has about 99,000 clones, with around 86% found just once. This specimen consisted of peripheral blood, obtained 28 days after the second dose of the MenACWY control vaccine. These receptors all come from an adult who received the MenACWY meningococcal vaccine as a control.

This clone was detected a few times. This chain links TRBV12-5 with TRBJ2-3, with D possibly matching TRBD2 (6 bases). This CDR3 is 14 amino acids long. The V end lost 7 bases, the J end lost 3 bases, and 14 bases lay between the germline ends. CDR1 LGHNT and CDR2 FRNRAP come from the germline V gene. CDR3: CASAWREVTDTQYF. The CDR3 DNA is TGTGCTAGTGCCTGGAGGGAAGTGACAGATACGCAGTATTTT.

The chain is built from TRBV6-5 and TRBJ1-4, with unresolved D. V was pared by 2 bases and J by 0 bases, with 7 bases between. CDR1 MNHEY and CDR2 SVGAGI come from the germline V gene. The CDR3 covers 15 residues. The CDR3 sequence: CASSYGASTNEKLFF. The CDR3 DNA is TGTGCCAGCAGTTACGGAGCTTCAACTAATGAAAAACTGTTTTTT.

The chain employs TRBV4-1 and TRBJ2-7; TRBD2 aligns across 7 bases. J gave up 5 bases and V 1 base, and 2 bases lay outside the gene matches. Germline values: CDR1 MGHRA, CDR2 YSYEKL. The CDR3 totals 13 residues. CDR3 sequence: CASSQGGGDEQYF. The CDR3 DNA sequence: TGCGCCAGCAGCCAAGGGGGAGGGGACGAGCAGTACTTC.

The V gene is TRBV7-2, the J gene TRBJ2-1, with D perhaps matching TRBD2 (6 bases). The V gene lost 0 bases and the J gene lost 7 bases, with 10 bases spanning the gap. CDR1 and CDR2 from the germline V gene are SGHTA and FQGNSA. The CDR3 runs to 14 residues. The CDR3 protein is CASSLAPSGNEQFF. CDR3 DNA sequence: TGTGCCAGCAGCTTAGCCCCAAGCGGGAATGAGCAGTTCTTC.

V usage is TRBV4-1 and J usage is TRBJ2-3, with D possibly TRBD1 on 5 matching bases. V was clipped by 1 base and J by 6 bases, with 14 bases between them. This CDR3 is built from 15 residues. Germline V gene lookup returns CDR1 MGHRA and CDR2 YSYEKL. In nucleotides, the CDR3 is TGCGCCAGCAGCCAAGTAGGGGTAGGGCGGGATACGCAGTATTTT. Translation gives CASSQVGVGRDTQYF.

The chain carries TRBV15 and TRBJ2-7, with D unresolved. The germline V gene has CDR1 LNHNV and CDR2 YYDKDF (reference sequence). The V and J ends lost 0 bases and 0 bases respectively, with 9 bases between them. The length of the CDR3 is 15 residues. CDR3 nucleotide sequence: TGTGCCACCAGCAGAGACCGGGTGAGCTCCTACGAGCAGTACTTC. It specifies CATSRDRVSSYEQYF.

The V gene is TRBV4-1, the J gene TRBJ1-4; maybe TRBD1 (6 bases). V shed 4 bases and J shed 8 bases, with 11 bases lying between them. The CDR3 loop spans 13 amino acids. Germline values: CDR1 MGHRA, CDR2 YSYEKL. In DNA form, the CDR3 reads TGCGCCAGCAGCCCGACCAGGGGCGAAAAACTGTTTTTT. It yields the protein CASSPTRGEKLFF.

This clone was counted a few times. This sequence joins TRBV3-1 (or the pseudogene TRBV3-2) and TRBJ1-3; 7 bases fit TRBD1. The CDR3 has 14 amino acids. CDR1 is LGHDT, CDR2 YNNKEL, per germline (reference sequence). With V trimmed by 5 bases and J by 2 bases, 3 bases remained unmatched. The CDR3 region is CASSRQGTGNTIYF. In DNA, the CDR3 is TGTGCCAGCAGCAGACAGGGTACTGGAAACACCATATATTTT.

The chain has TRBV19 and TRBJ1-2; no definite D call. The CDR3 covers 13 residues. Trimming left V 7 bases short and J 7 bases short, with 16 bases between. Per the germline V gene, CDR1 is LNHDA and CDR2 is SQIVND (reference sequence). The CDR3 loop is CASTDISTAGYTF. In DNA form, the CDR3 reads TGTGCCAGTACAGACATCTCAACGGCTGGCTACACCTTC.

The chain couples TRBV20-1 to TRBJ2-1, with 9 bases that match TRBD2. The CDR3 has 15 amino acids. Germline V gene data show CDR1 as DFQATT and CDR2 as SNEGSKA (reference sequence). V gave up 3 bases and J gave up 5 bases; unmatched junction bases: 8. CDR3 residues: CSASVAGVGNNEQFF. CDR3 in DNA: TGCAGTGCTAGTGTAGCGGGGGTAGGGAACAATGAGCAGTTCTTC.

The V and J genes are TRBV5-5 and TRBJ2-5; no definite D call. Trimming stripped 0 bases from V and 0 bases from J, with 12 bases between. From germline, CDR1 is SGHKS and CDR2 YYEKEE (reference sequence). CDR3 length: 16 residues. CDR3 coding DNA: TGTGCCAGCAGCTTGGGACACTGGTTGTACCAAGAGACCCAGTACTTC. Translation gives CASSLGHWLYQETQYF. Using reference TRBV5-5 and TRBJ2-5 for the parts outside the CDR3, the full variable domain is DAGVTQSPTHLIKTRGQQVTLRCSPISGHKSVSWYQQVLGQGPQFIFQYYEKEERGRGNFPDRFSARQFPNYSSELNVNALLLGDSALYLCASSLGHWLYQETQYFGPGTRLLVL.

This clone was recorded only once. V gene TRBV10-2 combines with J gene TRBJ1-1; 10 nucleotides line up with TRBD1. The CDR3 covers 13 residues. V lost 6 bases and J lost 6; bases outside the gene matches: 4. Germline CDR1 and CDR2: WSHSY and SAAADI. The CDR3 nucleotides are TGCGCCAGCAGGGGACAGGGGCGGGCTGAAGCTTTCTTT. Translating it yields CASRGQGRAEAFF.

The chain recombines TRBV23-1 with TRBJ1-2; D is undetermined. TRBV23-1 is sorted into the ORF group, with uncertain function. The CDR3 has 14 amino acids. V gave up 11 bases and J gave up 4 bases, with 20 bases separating them. The chain's CDR3 is CARRPYKLRYGYTF. In nucleotides, the CDR3 is TGCGCCCGCCGGCCGTACAAACTTCGCTATGGCTACACCTTC.

The chain has TRBV7-9 and TRBJ2-7, with D possibly being TRBD1 (6 bases). This CDR3 has 14 residues. V was pared by 1 base and J by 3 bases, with 10 bases between. Per the germline V gene, CDR1 is SEHNR and CDR2 is FQNEAQ (reference sequence). In DNA, the CDR3 is TGTGCCAGCAGCTTAGAACAGGGAATCTACGAGCAGTACTTC. Translated, it gives CASSLEQGIYEQYF.

The V and J genes are TRBV5-8 and TRBJ1-4; weak D call: TRBD1 (5 bases). The ends were cut back, 6 bases at V and 6 bases at J, with 12 bases in the middle. This CDR3 has 13 amino acids. CDR1 SGHTS and CDR2 YDEGEE come from the germline V gene. The CDR3 region is CASIQGGHEKLFF. CDR3 nucleotide sequence: TGTGCCAGCATTCAGGGAGGGCATGAAAAACTGTTTTTT.

This clone has more than one count but fewer than ten. The chain links TRBV4-3 to TRBJ2-5, with 13 bases lining up with TRBD2. V lost 0 bases to trimming and J lost 0 bases; unmatched junction nucleotides: 1. The CDR3 length is 17 residues. CDR1 and CDR2 (germline): LGHNA, YSLEER. CDR3 sequence: CASSQELAGGYQETQYF. DNA for the CDR3: TGCGCCAGCAGCCAAGAACTAGCGGGGGGGTACCAAGAGACCCAGTACTTC.

The chain links TRBV6-1 to TRBJ2-1; possibly TRBD1 for D (6 bases). The CDR3 runs to 18 residues. The germline V gene has CDR1 MNHNS and CDR2 SASEGT. Trimming cost V 3 bases and J 0 bases, with 18 bases left between them. The CDR3 spells CASSDQVGAGRSYNEQFF. CDR3 DNA sequence: TGTGCCAGCAGTGACCAGGTGGGGGCGGGCCGCTCCTACAATGAGCAGTTCTTC.

V is TRBV7-9 and J is TRBJ1-1, with no clear D. Germline V gene sequence: CDR1 SEHNR, CDR2 FQNEAQ (reference sequence). V lost 0 bases and J 1 base, leaving 9 bases between the germline ends. This CDR3 contains 15 residues. DNA for the CDR3: TGTGCCAGCAGCTTAGCTCGCCAGAAGAACACTGAAGCTTTCTTT. Encoded protein: CASSLARQKNTEAFF.

V and J are TRBV5-4 and TRBJ2-2, with 7 bases that match TRBD2. This CDR3 is 16 amino acids long. The V segment lost 4 bases and the J segment 1 base; nucleotides outside the gene matches: 7. The V gene's germline CDR1 is SGHNT and CDR2 YYREEE (reference sequence). CDR3 sequence reads: CASSPGGRKNTGELFF. DNA of the CDR3: TGTGCCAGCAGCCCGGGGGGACGGAAGAACACCGGGGAGCTGTTTTTT.

This sequence joins TRBV27 and TRBJ1-5; TRBD1 is a possible D gene (6 bases). Trimming cost V 6 bases and J 5 bases, with 17 bases left between them. CDR1 is MNHEY and CDR2 is SMNVEV in the germline V gene (reference sequence). This CDR3 region has 15 residues. The CDR3 loop is CASRTTGTLYQPQHF. CDR3 sequence (DNA): TGTGCCAGCAGGACTACCGGGACACTTTATCAGCCCCAGCATTTT.

The J gene is TRBJ2-7, the V gene TRBV11-2; 10 nucleotides align to TRBD1. The germline gives CDR1 SGHAT, CDR2 FQNNGV. The CDR3 has 15 amino acids. The junction had 4 bases not matched to a gene; V was cut back by 3 bases and J by 2 bases. CDR3 sequence (DNA): TGTGCCAGCAGCTTGACAGGGGGCCGAACCTACGAGCAGTACTTC. Translating gives CASSLTGGRTYEQYF.

This rearrangement joins TRBV7-3 to TRBJ1-3; D ambiguous. V was pared by 5 bases and J by 0 bases, with 14 bases between. In germline, CDR1 is SGHTA, CDR2 FQGTGA. The CDR3 is 16 amino acids. The CDR3, as DNA: TGTGCCAGCAGCCCATCAGGCCCAAACTCTGGAAACACCATATATTTT. Its protein is CASSPSGPNSGNTIYF.

The V gene is TRBV24-1, the J gene TRBJ2-2; 9 nucleotides agree with TRBD1. The CDR3 has 17 amino acids. V trimming: 1 base; J trimming: 6 bases; junction bases outside the gene matches: 8. Germline V gives CDR1 KGHDR, CDR2 SFDVKD. CDR3 residues: CATSDFTGGAGPGELFF. CDR3 DNA sequence: TGTGCCACCAGTGATTTTACAGGGGGCGCAGGTCCCGGGGAGCTGTTTTTT.

The V gene is TRBV5-1, the J gene TRBJ2-7, with D possibly matching TRBD1 (5 bases). Trimming pared 9 bases from V and 1 base from J, leaving 11 bases between. The germline V gene encodes CDR1 SGHRS and CDR2 YFSETQ. The CDR3 contains 12 residues. The CDR3 DNA sequence: TGCGCCACCCAGACAGCTTCCTACGAGCAGTACTTC. It codes for CATQTASYEQYF.